Listed below are T cell receptor beta chains from one sample, sequenced in a study of tissue T cells after allogeneic stem cell transplantation. Sequencing used immunoSEQ multiplex PCR; TCRdb keeps in-frame clones, though not all of them. The data contain about 3,900 clones, roughly three fifths of them singletons. The sequenced sample was tissue from the ileum, obtained at autopsy. The source of these receptors is a male donor aged 60 or over with lung cancer. The CDR3 runs from the conserved cysteine through the conserved F or W. D genes are given only for firm matches. Clone size, where shown, is once, few, many, or a class for clones that have expanded.

J | D | V | size | CDR3 | DNA
TRBJ2-3 | . | TRBV6-1 | . | CASSDEEMTASRPTDTQYF | TGTGCCAGCAGTGATGAAGAGATGACTGCCAGTCGCCCCACAGATACGCAGTATTTT
TRBJ1-5 | . | TRBV9 | few | CASSRGVGNQPQHF | TGTGCCAGCAGCCGTGGGGTTGGCAATCAGCCCCAGCATTTT
TRBJ2-7 | TRBD1 | TRBV7-8 | . | CASSSGRGTGFPYEQYF | TGTGCCAGCAGCTCAGGAAGAGGGACAGGGTTTCCCTACGAGCAGTACTTC
TRBJ2-7 | . | TRBV4-3 | . | CASSQVRGYYEQYF | TGCGCCAGCAGCCAAGTCAGGGGCTACTACGAGCAGTACTTC
TRBJ2-2 | . | TRBV6-5 | . | CASSYRWKTGELFF | TGTGCCAGCAGTTACCGGTGGAAAACCGGGGAGCTGTTTTTT
TRBJ2-2 | . | TRBV20-1 | . | CSASGGTNTGELFF | TGCAGTGCTAGTGGTGGGACGAACACCGGGGAGCTGTTTTTT
TRBJ2-2 | . | TRBV5-4 | . | CASSGLDSGTGELFF | TGTGCCAGCAGCGGACTGGACAGTGGTACCGGGGAGCTGTTTTTT
TRBJ2-7 | TRBD2 | TRBV7-2 | . | CASSSSGGYEQYF | TGTGCCAGCAGCTCTAGCGGGGGCTACGAGCAGTACTTC
TRBJ2-3 | TRBD1 | TRBV19 | . | CASSTGQHRTDTQYF | TGTGCCAGTAGTACGGGACAGCATCGGACAGATACGCAGTATTTT
TRBJ2-2 | TRBD1 | TRBV5-1 | . | CASRPHGTANTGELFF | TGCGCCAGCAGGCCCCACGGGACAGCGAACACCGGGGAGCTGTTTTTT
TRBJ1-1 | . | TRBV3-1/TRBV3-2 | . | CASSRQTVNTEAFF | TGTGCCAGCAGCCGCCAGACAGTGAACACTGAAGCTTTCTTT
TRBJ2-7 | . | TRBV9 | . | CASSPQGIGYEQYF | TGTGCCAGCAGCCCCCAGGGGATCGGCTACGAGCAGTACTTC
TRBJ1-6 | . | TRBV4-3 | . | CASSQDLNSPLHF | TGCGCCAGCAGCCAAGATCTGAATTCACCCCTCCACTTT
TRBJ2-3 | TRBD1 | TRBV29-1 | . | CSVEGQGWYVEDTQYF | TGCAGCGTTGAGGGACAGGGTTGGTATGTAGAAGATACGCAGTATTTT
TRBJ1-4 | . | TRBV4-3 | . | CASSQVGGATNEKLFF | TGCGCCAGCAGCCAAGTCGGGGGGGCAACTAATGAAAAACTGTTTTTT
TRBJ1-1 | . | TRBV29-1 | . | CSVGGHGTEAFF | TGCAGCGTCGGGGGACACGGGACTGAAGCTTTCTTT
TRBJ2-5 | TRBD2 | TRBV7-8 | . | CASTENHGLAGRQETQYF | TGTGCCAGCACCGAAAATCACGGACTAGCGGGACGCCAAGAGACCCAGTACTTC
TRBJ2-3 | . | TRBV27 | few | CASSSWDYSGGGAQYF | TGTGCCAGCAGTTCGTGGGATTATAGCGGAGGGGGGGCGCAGTATTTT